Below are 10 T cell receptor beta chains sequenced from a single sample in a study of T cells in Graves' hyperthyroidism and ophthalmopathy. Authors of the study amplified TCR beta CDR3 regions from RNA transcripts. Carried out on the TCR CDR3, a first-round RT-PCR used the HTBI primer set. TCRdb reprocessed the multiplex PCR reads via MiXCR and lists one record per CDR3 protein. The sample holds nearly 250,000 distinct CDR3 sequences, approximately 24% seen once. The sequenced sample consisted of blood. The receptors were gathered from a middle-aged woman with Graves' ophthalmopathy.

In this sample, this clonotype turned up many times. The chain is built from TRBV10-3 and TRBJ1-1, with D unclear. The CDR3 covers 13 residues. Per the germline V gene, CDR1 is ENHRY and CDR2 is SYGVKD. V lost 3 bases and J 0 bases, leaving 5 bases between the germline ends. The CDR3 reads CAISDEMNTEAFF. In DNA form, the CDR3 reads TGTGCCATCAGTGATGAGATGAACACTGAAGCTTTCTTT.

The V and J genes are TRBV11-2 and TRBJ1-2; 7 bases match TRBD1. The V gene end was trimmed by 5 bases and the J gene end by 6 bases; junction bases not matched to a gene: 15. The germline V gene encodes CDR1 SGHAT and CDR2 FQNNGV. The CDR3 has 16 amino acids. The CDR3 loop reads CASSIPMGTGVHGYTF. For the CDR3, the DNA is TGTGCCAGCAGCATTCCGATGGGTACAGGGGTGCATGGCTACACCTTC.

This clonotype showed up many times. This rearrangement joins TRBV11-1 to TRBJ2-1; D not resolved. V was pared by 5 bases and J by 9 bases, with 17 bases between. From germline, CDR1 is SGHAT and CDR2 FQDESV (reference sequence). The CDR3 has 14 amino acids. This CDR3 is CASSPGQSLGEQFF. In nucleotides, the CDR3 is TGTGCCAGCAGCCCTGGGCAGTCGTTGGGTGAGCAGTTCTTC.

This clonotype was seen repeatedly, ten times or more. The V call is TRBV19, the J call TRBJ2-2; TRBD2 matches 13 bases. Germline V gives CDR1 LNHDA, CDR2 SQIVND (reference sequence). V lost 6 bases, J lost 3 bases, and 4 bases stayed unmatched. This CDR3 comprises 16 residues. DNA for the CDR3: TGTGCCAGTAGGGGACTAGCGGGATCGGACACCGGGGAGCTGTTTTTT. This gives the protein CASRGLAGSDTGELFF.

This clonotype was counted many times. The gene calls are TRBV20-1 and TRBJ2-5; 12 bases agree with TRBD2. Germline CDR1 DFQATT, CDR2 SNEGSKA (reference sequence). V lost 1 base to trimming and J lost 6 bases; unmatched junction nucleotides: 12. This CDR3 contains 17 residues. CDR3 region: CSARGLAGAYVGQTQYF. The CDR3 nucleotides are TGCAGTGCTAGAGGACTAGCGGGAGCTTATGTTGGCCAGACCCAGTACTTC.

V usage is TRBV7-8 and J usage is TRBJ2-5, with D perhaps matching TRBD1 (6 bases). This CDR3 is 14 amino acids long. The V end was cut by 5 bases, the J end by 5 bases, with 15 bases between. From germline, CDR1 is SGHVS and CDR2 FQNEAQ. The CDR3 is CASSPVSGVETQYF. The DNA for the CDR3 is TGTGCCAGCAGCCCGGTATCAGGGGTTGAGACCCAGTACTTC.

This clonotype was observed many times. This chain connects TRBV28 to TRBJ2-5; TRBD2 agrees at 8 bases. Germline CDR1 reads MDHEN; CDR2 reads SYDVKM. The CDR3 contains 15 residues. V lost 6 bases to trimming and J lost 4 bases; unmatched junction nucleotides: 10. The CDR3 sequence: CASSPGGTVLETQYF. CDR3 sequence (DNA): TGTGCCAGCAGCCCGGGGGGGACTGTATTAGAGACCCAGTACTTC. Based on the CDR3 plus reference TRBV28 and TRBJ2-5, the full variable domain is DVKVTQSSRYLVKRTGEKVFLECVQDMDHENMFWYRQDPGLGLRLIYFSYDVKMKEKGDIPEGYSVSREKKERFSLILESASTNQTSMYLCASSPGGTVLETQYFGPGTRLLVL.

Comments on this clonotype: Germline is not matched at one junction end, which may reflect a read error. The V gene is TRBV20-1, the J gene TRBJ2-2, with 7 bases identical to TRBD2. Germline loops: CDR1 DFQATT, CDR2 SNEGSKA (reference sequence). CDR3 length equals 16 residues. The CDR3 nucleotides are TGCAGTGCTAGAGACGGGACTATCGGACCAACCGGGGAGCTGTCTTTT. It specifies CSARDGTIGPTGELSF.

There are many counts of this clonotype. The chain combines TRBV24-1 with TRBJ2-6; a possible D gene is TRBD1 (5 bases). This CDR3 spans 13 amino acids. V was shortened by 5 bases and J by 4 bases, with 5 bases between the two germline ends. Looked up from germline, CDR1 is KGHDR and CDR2 is SFDVKD. CDR3 sequence: CATSGTGANVLTF. CDR3 DNA sequence: TGTGCCACCAGTGGGACAGGGGCCAACGTCCTGACTTTC.

This clonotype was counted ten times or more. This sequence joins TRBV6-1 and TRBJ2-5, with D maybe TRBD2 (5 bases). The V end was cut by 7 bases, the J end by 4 bases, with 22 bases between. This CDR3 region has 16 residues. Germline V gives CDR1 MNHNS, CDR2 SASEGT. The CDR3 region is CASTPPASGRPETQYF. The CDR3 DNA is TGTGCCAGCACTCCCCCTGCGTCGGGAAGGCCAGAGACCCAGTACTTC.